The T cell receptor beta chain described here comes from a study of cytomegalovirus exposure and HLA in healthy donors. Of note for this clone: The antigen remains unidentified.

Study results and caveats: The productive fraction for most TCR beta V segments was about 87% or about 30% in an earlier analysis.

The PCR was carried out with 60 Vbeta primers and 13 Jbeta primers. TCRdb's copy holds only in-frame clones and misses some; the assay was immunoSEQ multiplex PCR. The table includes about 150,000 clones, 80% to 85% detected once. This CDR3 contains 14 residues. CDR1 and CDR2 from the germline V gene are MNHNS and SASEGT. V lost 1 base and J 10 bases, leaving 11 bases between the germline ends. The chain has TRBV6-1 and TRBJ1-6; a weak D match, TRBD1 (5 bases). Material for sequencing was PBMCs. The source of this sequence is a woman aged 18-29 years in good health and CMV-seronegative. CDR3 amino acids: CASSEGQGGSPLHF. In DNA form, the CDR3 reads TGTGCCAGCAGTGAAGGGCAGGGCGGCTCACCCCTCCACTTT.